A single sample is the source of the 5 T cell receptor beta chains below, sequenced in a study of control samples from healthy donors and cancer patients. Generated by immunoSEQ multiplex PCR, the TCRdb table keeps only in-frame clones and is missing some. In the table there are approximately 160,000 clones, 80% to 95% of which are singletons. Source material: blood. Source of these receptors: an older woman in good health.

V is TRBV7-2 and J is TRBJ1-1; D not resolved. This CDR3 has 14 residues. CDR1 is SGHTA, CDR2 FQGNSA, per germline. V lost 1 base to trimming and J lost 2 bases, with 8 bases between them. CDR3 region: CASSLESFNTEAFF. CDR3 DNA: TGTGCCAGCAGCTTAGAAAGTTTCAACACTGAAGCTTTCTTT.

This CDR3 is CAIKRDRSQETQYF. DNA for the CDR3: TGTGCCATCAAAAGGGACAGGAGCCAAGAGACCCAGTACTTC. The V and J genes are TRBV10-3 and TRBJ2-5; the match to TRBD1 covers 8 bases. Germline CDR1 is ENHRY and CDR2 is SYGVKD. J gave up 1 base and V 7 bases, and 5 bases lay outside the gene matches. The CDR3 extends over 14 amino acids.

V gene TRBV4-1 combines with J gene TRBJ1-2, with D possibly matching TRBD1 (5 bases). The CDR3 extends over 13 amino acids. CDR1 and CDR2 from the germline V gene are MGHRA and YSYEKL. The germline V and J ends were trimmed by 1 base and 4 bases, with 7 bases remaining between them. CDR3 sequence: CASSQGGFYGYTF. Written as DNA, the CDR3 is TGCGCCAGCAGCCAAGGGGGCTTCTATGGCTACACCTTC.

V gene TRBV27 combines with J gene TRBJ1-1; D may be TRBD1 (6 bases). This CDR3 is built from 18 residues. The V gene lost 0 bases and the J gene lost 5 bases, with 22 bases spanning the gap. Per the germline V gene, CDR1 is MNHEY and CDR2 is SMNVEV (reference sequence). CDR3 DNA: TGTGCCAGCAGTTTATCGACAGTATTCCGAGGGGGAAAGACTGAAGCTTTCTTT. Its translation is CASSLSTVFRGGKTEAFF.

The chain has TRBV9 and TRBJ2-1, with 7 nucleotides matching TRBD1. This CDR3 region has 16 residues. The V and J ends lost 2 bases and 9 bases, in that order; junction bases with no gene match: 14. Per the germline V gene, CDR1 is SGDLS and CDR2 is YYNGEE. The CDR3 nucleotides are TGTGCCAGCAGCGTCGCAGGGGGTCTCGTGACGGGTGAGCAGTTCTTC. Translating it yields CASSVAGGLVTGEQFF. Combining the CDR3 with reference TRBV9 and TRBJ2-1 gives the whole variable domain DSGVTQTPKHLITATGQRVTLRCSPRSGDLSVYWYQQSLDQGLQFLIQYYNGEERAKGNILERFSAQQFPDLHSELNLSSLELGDSALYFCASSVAGGLVTGEQFFGPGTRLTVL.